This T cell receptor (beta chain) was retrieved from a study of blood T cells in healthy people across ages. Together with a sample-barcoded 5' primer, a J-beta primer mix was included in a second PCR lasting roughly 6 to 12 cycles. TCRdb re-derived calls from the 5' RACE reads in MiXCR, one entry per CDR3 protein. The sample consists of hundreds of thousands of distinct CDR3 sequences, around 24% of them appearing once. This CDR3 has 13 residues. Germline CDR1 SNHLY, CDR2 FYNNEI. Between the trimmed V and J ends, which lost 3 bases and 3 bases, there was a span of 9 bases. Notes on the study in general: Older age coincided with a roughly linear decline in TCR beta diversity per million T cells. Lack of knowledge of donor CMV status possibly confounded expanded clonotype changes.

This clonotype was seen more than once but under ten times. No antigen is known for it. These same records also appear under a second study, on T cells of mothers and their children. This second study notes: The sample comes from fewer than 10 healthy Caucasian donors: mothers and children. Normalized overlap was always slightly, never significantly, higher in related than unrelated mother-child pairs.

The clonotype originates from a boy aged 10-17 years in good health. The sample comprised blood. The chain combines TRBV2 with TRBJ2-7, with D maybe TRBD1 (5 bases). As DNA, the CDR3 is TGTGCCAGCAGTGATGCCAGGGTCTACGAGCAGTACTTC. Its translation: CASSDARVYEQYF.